The subject of this entry is one T cell receptor (beta chain). No antigen is known for it. Mouse gene names and germline throughout. The read finishes 4 residues shy of the CDR3 end, and the germline J gene is used to complete it. V lost 0 bases, J lost 4 bases, and 5 bases stayed unmatched. The CDR3 length is 17 residues. In germline, CDR1 is NSQYPW, CDR2 LRSPGD (reference sequence). These data are taken from a study of CD8+ T cells in alopecia areata. Study summary: Skin-grafted 7-10-week-old female C3H/HeJ mice received tissue from roughly 6-13-month-old C3H/HeJ donors with spontaneous alopecia. The study, taken as a whole, reports: For lesional scalp, especially alopecia totalis/universalis, clonality was higher than in normal scalp. Among patients, TCR sharing was less clear than in mice, a difference possibly due in part to HLA diversity in the patient population. Scalp sequencing captures resident alphabeta T cells of normal skin too.

Markers used for sorting pooled cutaneous lymph node cells were CD4, CD8alpha, NKG2D, NKG2ACE and others. Following RNA extraction, reverse transcription yielded cDNA that acted as the sequencing template. TCRdb's table, derived via immunoSEQ multiplex PCR, lists solely in-frame clones and lacks some. In total the sample includes over 250,000 clones, none of them seen once. Sequenced: CD4+ T cells sorted from a lymph node. The TCR originated in a C3H/HeJ mouse with alopecia areata. This line is of MHC haplotype H2-k. The V gene is TRBV1, the J gene TRBJ2-2; 10 bases align to TRBD2. Partial CDR3 DNA: TGCACCTGCAGTGCAGATCGACTGGGGGGCGGCACCGGG. It is translated as CTCSADRLGGGTG. The CDR3 in full is CTCSADRLGGGTGQLYF. Supplemented by reference TRBV1 and TRBJ2-2, the full variable domain reads VTLLEQNPRWRLVPRGQAVNLRCILKNSQYPWMSWYQQDLQKQLQWLFTLRSPGDKEVKSLPGADYLATRVTDTELRLQVANMSQGRTLYCTCSADRLGGGTGQLYFGEGSKLTVL.